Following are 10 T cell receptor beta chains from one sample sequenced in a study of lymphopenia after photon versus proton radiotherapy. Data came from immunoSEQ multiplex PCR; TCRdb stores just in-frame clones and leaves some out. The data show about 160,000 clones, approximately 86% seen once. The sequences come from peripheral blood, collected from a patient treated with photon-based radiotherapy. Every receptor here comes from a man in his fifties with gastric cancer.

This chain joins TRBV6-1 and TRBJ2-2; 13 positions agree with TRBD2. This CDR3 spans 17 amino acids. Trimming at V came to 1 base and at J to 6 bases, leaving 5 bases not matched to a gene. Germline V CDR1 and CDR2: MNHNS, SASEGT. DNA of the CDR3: TGTGCCAGCAGTGAAGTGACTAGCGGGAGGTCTGCCGGGGAGCTGTTTTTT. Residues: CASSEVTSGRSAGELFF.

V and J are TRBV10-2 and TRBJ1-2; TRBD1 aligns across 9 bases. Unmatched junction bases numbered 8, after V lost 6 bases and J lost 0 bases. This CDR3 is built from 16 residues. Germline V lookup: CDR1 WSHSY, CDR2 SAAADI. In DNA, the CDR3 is TGCGCCAGCAGACTGGACAGGGGATTGTCTAACTATGGCTACACCTTC. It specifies CASRLDRGLSNYGYTF.

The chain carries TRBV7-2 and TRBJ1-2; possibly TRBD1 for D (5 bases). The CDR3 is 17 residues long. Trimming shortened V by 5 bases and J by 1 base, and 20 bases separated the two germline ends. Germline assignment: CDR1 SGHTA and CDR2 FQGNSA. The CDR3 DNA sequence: TGTGCCAGCAGCCCAGCACCGATCGGGACCTATAACTATGGCTACACCTTC. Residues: CASSPAPIGTYNYGYTF.

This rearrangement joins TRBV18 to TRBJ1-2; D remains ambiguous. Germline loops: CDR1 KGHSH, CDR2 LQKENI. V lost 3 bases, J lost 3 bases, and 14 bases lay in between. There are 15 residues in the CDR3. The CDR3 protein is CASSPYTGLDYGYTF. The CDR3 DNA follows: TGTGCCAGCTCACCTTACACCGGCCTTGACTATGGCTACACCTTC.

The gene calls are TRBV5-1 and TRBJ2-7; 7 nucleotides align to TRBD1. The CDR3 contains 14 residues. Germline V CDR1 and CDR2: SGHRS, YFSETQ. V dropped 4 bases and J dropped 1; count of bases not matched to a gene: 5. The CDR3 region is CASSRDSSSYEQYF. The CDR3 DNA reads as TGCGCCAGCAGCCGGGACAGCTCATCCTACGAGCAGTACTTC.

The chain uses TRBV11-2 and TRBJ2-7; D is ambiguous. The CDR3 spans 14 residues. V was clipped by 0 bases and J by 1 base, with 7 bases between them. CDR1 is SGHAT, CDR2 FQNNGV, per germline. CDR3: CASSLEIGSYEQYF. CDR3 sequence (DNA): TGTGCCAGCAGCTTAGAGATAGGTTCCTACGAGCAGTACTTC.

As DNA, the CDR3 is TGTGCCAGCCACCAGCGGGAGGGAGGAAATGAGCAGTTCTTC. This codes for CASHQREGGNEQFF. This chain joins TRBV9 and TRBJ2-1; 10 bases align to TRBD2. The CDR3 is 14 amino acids. V lost 7 bases and J lost 7; bases outside the gene matches: 8. Germline V gene sequence: CDR1 SGDLS, CDR2 YYNGEE.

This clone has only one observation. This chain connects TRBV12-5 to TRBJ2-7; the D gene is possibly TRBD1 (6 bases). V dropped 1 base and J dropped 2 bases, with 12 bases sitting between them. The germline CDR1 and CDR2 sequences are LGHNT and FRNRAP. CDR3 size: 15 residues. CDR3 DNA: TGTGCTAGTGGTTTGGGGCAGGGGAGTCCCTACGAGCAGTACTTC. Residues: CASGLGQGSPYEQYF. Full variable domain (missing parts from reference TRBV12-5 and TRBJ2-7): DARVTQTPRHKVTEMGQEVTMRCQPILGHNTVFWYRQTMMQGLELLAYFRNRAPLDDSGMPKDRFSAEMPDATLATLKIQPSEPRDSAVYFCASGLGQGSPYEQYFGPGTRLTVT.

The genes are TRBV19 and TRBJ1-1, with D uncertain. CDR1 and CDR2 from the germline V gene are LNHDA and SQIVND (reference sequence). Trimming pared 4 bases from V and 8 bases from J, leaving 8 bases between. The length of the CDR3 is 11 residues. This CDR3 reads CASSTHGEAFF. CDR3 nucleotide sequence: TGTGCCAGTAGTACCCATGGGGAAGCTTTCTTT.

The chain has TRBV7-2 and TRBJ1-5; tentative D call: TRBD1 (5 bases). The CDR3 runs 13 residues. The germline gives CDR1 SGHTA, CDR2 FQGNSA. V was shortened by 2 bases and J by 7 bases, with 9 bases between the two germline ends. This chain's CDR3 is CASSLRQPQPQHF. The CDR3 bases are TGTGCCAGCAGCTTAAGACAGCCGCAGCCCCAGCATTTT.